The 17 T cell receptor beta chains below all came from one sample that was sequenced in a study of cytomegalovirus exposure and HLA in healthy donors. PCR primers comprised 60 Vbeta and 13 Jbeta primers. Sequencing was performed with immunoSEQ multiplex PCR; in TCRdb, only in-frame clones are kept and a portion is missing. The sample lists tens of thousands of clones; about four fifths were seen once. The sequenced sample was PBMCs. The receptors shown here come from a man in his late teens or twenties in good health and CMV-seronegative.

The chain has TRBV20-1 and TRBJ2-1; D unresolved. The germline gives CDR1 DFQATT, CDR2 SNEGSKA (reference sequence). Trimming pared 4 bases from V and 12 bases from J, leaving 13 bases between. CDR3 length: 11 amino acids. The CDR3 bases are TGCAGTGCTACTAGTCTCAGTGGGCAGTTCTTC. Its protein product is CSATSLSGQFF.

The sample holds one count of this clone. The chain has TRBV7-9 and TRBJ2-7; TRBD2 matches at 8 bases. The CDR3 runs 17 residues. Looked up from germline, CDR1 is SEHNR and CDR2 is FQNEAQ (reference sequence). Germline trimming cut 1 base from V and 0 bases from J; bases unmatched to any gene: 8. The CDR3 region is CASSLGVSGILSYEQYF. As DNA, the CDR3 is TGTGCCAGCAGCTTAGGGGTTAGCGGGATCCTCTCCTACGAGCAGTACTTC.

The chain recombines TRBV7-3 with TRBJ1-1; no clear D. The germline CDR1 and CDR2 sequences are SGHTA and FQGTGA. The CDR3 has 13 residues. Trimming left V 5 bases short and J 4 bases short, with 11 bases between. Here the CDR3 DNA reads TGTGCCAGCAGCCAAGGTCGCGGCACTGAAGCTTTCTTT. As protein: CASSQGRGTEAFF.

The J gene is TRBJ1-3, the V gene TRBV9; 8 nucleotides agree with TRBD1. Germline V lookup: CDR1 SGDLS, CDR2 YYNGEE. The CDR3 length is 21 residues. After removal of 3 bases from V and 0 bases from J, the junction contained 20 bases not matched to a gene. In nucleotides, the CDR3 is TGTGCCAGCAGCGGTTGGACAGGGATGGGGACGAGTTCCCACTCTGGAAACACCATATATTTT. Translation: CASSGWTGMGTSSHSGNTIYF.

The chain couples TRBV7-2 to TRBJ1-2, with 8 bases fitting TRBD1. V shed 1 base, J shed 4 bases, and the junction held 5 bases outside the gene matches. There are 15 residues in the CDR3. Germline CDR1 reads SGHTA; CDR2 reads FQGNSA. This CDR3 reads CASSLVPGGIYGYTF. DNA for the CDR3: TGTGCCAGCAGCTTAGTTCCAGGGGGCATCTATGGCTACACCTTC.

This rearrangement joins TRBV28 to TRBJ1-6; 9 bases agree with TRBD1. V lost 3 bases to trimming and J lost 7 bases; unmatched junction nucleotides: 7. Germline-derived CDR1 and CDR2 are MDHEN and SYDVKM. The CDR3 contains 16 residues. In DNA form, the CDR3 reads TGTGCCAGCAGTTTTTCCTCAGGGACAGGGAATTCACCCCTCCACTTT. Its protein product is CASSFSSGTGNSPLHF.

The rearrangement uses TRBV9 and TRBJ2-5; D might be TRBD2 (6 bases). CDR1 and CDR2 (germline): SGDLS, YYNGEE. V lost 0 bases to trimming and J lost 0 bases, with 9 bases between them. The CDR3 contains 15 residues. CDR3 sequence (DNA): TGTGCCAGCAGCGTAGTCGGACTACACCAAGAGACCCAGTACTTC. Protein sequence: CASSVVGLHQETQYF.

This clone was detected only once. The V gene is TRBV6-1, the J gene TRBJ2-2, with D possibly TRBD2 on 5 matching bases. The germline V and J ends were trimmed by 3 bases and 5 bases, with 7 bases remaining between them. Germline-derived CDR1 and CDR2 are MNHNS and SASEGT. This CDR3 region has 13 residues. This CDR3 reads CASSDRETGELFF. DNA of the CDR3: TGTGCCAGCAGTGACCGGGAAACCGGGGAGCTGTTTTTT.

The chain employs TRBV29-1 and TRBJ1-1; maybe TRBD1 (6 bases). The CDR3 runs to 13 residues. Deletions cut 7 bases from V and 0 bases from J, with 12 bases between. Per germline, CDR1 SQVTM and CDR2 ANQGSEA. The CDR3 spells CSGRQAMNTEAFF. In DNA form, the CDR3 reads TGCAGCGGCCGACAGGCTATGAACACTGAAGCTTTCTTT.

The chain has TRBV7-3 and TRBJ2-3; D gene uncertain. The CDR3 length is 15 residues. Trimming removed 2 bases from V and 1 base from J, with 10 bases in between. From germline, CDR1 is SGHTA and CDR2 FQGTGA. As DNA, the CDR3 is TGTGCCAGCAGCTTATCCAGCGTGGGCACAGATACGCAGTATTTT. Protein sequence: CASSLSSVGTDTQYF.

This chain links TRBV10-1 with TRBJ1-3; D might be TRBD1 (5 bases). This CDR3 comprises 14 residues. CDR1 WNHNN and CDR2 SYGVQD come from the germline V gene (reference sequence). V was clipped by 7 bases and J by 0 bases, with 10 bases between them. In DNA, the CDR3 is TGCGCCAGCACCCGACAGATCTCTGGAAACACCATATATTTT. It translates to CASTRQISGNTIYF.

The chain employs TRBV5-8 and TRBJ2-1; 10 positions agree with TRBD2. Losses at the gene ends were 2 bases for V and 4 bases for J; bases not matched to a gene: 9. The germline V gene has CDR1 SGHTS and CDR2 YDEGEE. The CDR3 is 17 amino acids. The CDR3 sequence is CASSLIAGGREYNEQFF. In nucleotides, the CDR3 is TGTGCCAGCAGCTTAATAGCGGGAGGAAGGGAATACAATGAGCAGTTCTTC.

The chain uses TRBV4-3 and TRBJ1-5, with 8 bases identical to TRBD1. Germline V gene sequence: CDR1 LGHNA, CDR2 YSLEER. Trimming cost V 2 bases and J 7 bases; bases outside gene matches: 7. The CDR3 is 15 residues long. This CDR3 reads CASSQWTGSGQPQHF. CDR3 in DNA: TGCGCCAGCAGCCAATGGACAGGGTCAGGCCAGCCCCAGCATTTT.

This chain uses TRBV6-5 with TRBJ1-4; no clear D. This CDR3 spans 15 amino acids. V was shortened by 5 bases and J by 4 bases, with 14 bases between the two germline ends. Germline V gene sequence: CDR1 MNHEY, CDR2 SVGAGI. The CDR3 DNA is TGTGCCAGCAGTGTCCAGGCGCTACGTAATGAAAAACTGTTTTTT. This encodes CASSVQALRNEKLFF.

This sequence joins TRBV7-8 and TRBJ1-1; D unclear. With 5 bases removed from V and 7 bases from J, the gap between germline ends came to 5 bases. Germline values: CDR1 SGHVS, CDR2 FQNEAQ. This CDR3 has 10 amino acids. The CDR3, as DNA: TGTGCCAGCAGCCGGGTTGAAGCTTTCTTT. Translating it yields CASSRVEAFF.

The chain employs TRBV27 and TRBJ1-4; D possibly corresponds to TRBD1 (6 bases). CDR3 length: 15 amino acids. Germline V gene data show CDR1 as MNHEY and CDR2 as SMNVEV (reference sequence). V shed 4 bases and J shed 2 bases, with 11 bases lying between them. The CDR3 region is CASSSRGNTNEKLFF. CDR3 coding DNA: TGTGCCAGCAGTTCCAGGGGAAACACTAATGAAAAACTGTTTTTT.

V usage is TRBV6-5 and J usage is TRBJ1-1, with 8 bases aligning to TRBD1. The trim removed 4 bases at V and 3 bases at J, leaving 10 bases unmatched. The V gene's germline CDR1 is MNHEY and CDR2 SVGAGI. The CDR3 has 16 residues. The CDR3 nucleotides are TGTGCCAGCAGTTCCCGCAGGGGGCTGGCGGACACTGAAGCTTTCTTT. Its translation is CASSSRRGLADTEAFF.